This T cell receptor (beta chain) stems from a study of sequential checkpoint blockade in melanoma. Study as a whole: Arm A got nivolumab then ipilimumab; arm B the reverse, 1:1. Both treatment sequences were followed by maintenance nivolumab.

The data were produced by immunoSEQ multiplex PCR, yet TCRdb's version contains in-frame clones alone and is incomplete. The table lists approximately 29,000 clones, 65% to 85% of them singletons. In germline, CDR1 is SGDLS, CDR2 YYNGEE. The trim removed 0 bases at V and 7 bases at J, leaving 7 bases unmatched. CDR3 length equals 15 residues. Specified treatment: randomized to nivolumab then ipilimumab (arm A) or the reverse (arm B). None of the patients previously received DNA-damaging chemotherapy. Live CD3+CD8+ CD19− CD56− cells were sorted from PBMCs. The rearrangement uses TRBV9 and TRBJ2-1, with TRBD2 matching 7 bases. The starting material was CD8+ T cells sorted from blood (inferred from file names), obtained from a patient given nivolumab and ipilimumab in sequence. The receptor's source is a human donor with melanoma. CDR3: CASSVDGGVGNEQFF. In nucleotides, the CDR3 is TGTGCCAGCAGCGTAGATGGGGGGGTGGGAAATGAGCAGTTCTTC.